This paragraph covers one T cell receptor (beta chain) sequence. There is no known antigen for this receptor. Base quality data are lacking; no much larger clone is found one base away. This entry belongs to a study of CD8+ T cells in alopecia areata listed by TCRdb under 2018. Regarding the complete study: Treated patients were enrolled in an open-label pilot trial of oral tofacitinib, 5 to 10 mg twice daily, for moderate-to-severe alopecia areata. Tofacitinib was administered for 6 to 18 months, and 6 months of follow-up off drug were then conducted to assess delayed response and recurrence. Disease severity in treated patients was measured with the SALT score, which quantifies the percentage of affected scalp surface area. High-throughput TCRbeta sequencing was used to examine T cell clonal expansion in alopecia areata in both the C3H/HeJ mouse model and human patients. Scalp tissue and sorted CD4+ and CD8+ peripheral blood T cells from patchy and totalis/universalis alopecia areata patients and from healthy controls were covered by human TCRbeta sequencing. Biopsies were taken from tofacitinib-treated patients at baseline and again at 4 and 24 weeks into treatment, and several of those patients also had a later scalp biopsy. Scalp clonality was compared across normal scalp (n=4), patchy alopecia areata scalp (n=8), and alopecia totalis/universalis scalp (n=8). RNA was obtained with the PAXgene miRNA kit for fixed scalp, the miRNeasy kit for PBMCs, and the RNeasy kit for mouse skin. Amplification of TCRbeta CDR3 regions was done by immunoSEQ multiplex PCR using 35 Vbeta forward primers and 13 Jbeta reverse primers. Paper-wide results and their limitations: Shared TCR sequences between patients were less evident than in mice, which may be partly attributable to HLA diversity in the patient population. Compared with normal scalp, lesional scalp, particularly in alopecia totalis/universalis, had higher clonality and more expanded CD8+ clones, which suggests antigenic drive. Because the treated cohort was small and had only one nonresponder, larger studies are needed to examine links between baseline CD8+ expansion and response. Unlike mouse skin, which is dominated by gammadelta T cells, normal human skin has resident alphabeta T cells that are also sequenced, and this complicates analysis of the scalp TCR repertoire. Many expanded lesional clones persisted in scalp and blood during tofacitinib treatment, which may partly explain relapse after stopping treatment. Tofacitinib significantly decreased scalp clonality and the number of expanded CD8+ clones among the top 100 scalp clones.

CDR1 and CDR2 were assigned from the germline V gene (reference sequence) as SGHAT and FQDESV. At the junction V is shortened by 1 base and J by 7 bases, with 10 bases in between. The CDR3 measures 13 amino acids from cysteine to phenylalanine. Here the CDR3 DNA is all that survives: 39 bases in frame from base 1. Preparation of the library involved the immunoSEQ multiplex PCR assay. RNA was extracted from all samples and reverse transcribed into cDNA, which served as template for TCR sequencing. SuperScript III was used for first-strand cDNA synthesis, primed with a 2:1 mix of oligo-dT and random hexamers. A synthetic immune receptor repertoire was used to measure amplification bias, and any remaining bias was corrected computationally. As for the authors' bioinformatics: Raw reads were preprocessed to remove errors, and CDR3 was defined by IMGT conventions from the conserved cysteine to phenylalanine. Clonality was computed by normalizing Shannon entropy by log2 of the number of productive unique TCRs and subtracting the result from 1. Scalp TCRbeta sequences were cross-referenced with sorted blood CD4 and CD8 repertoires so that the CD4 or CD8 identity of scalp clones could be inferred. Not all clones reach the TCRdb copy of this immuneACCESS table, which keeps in-frame sequences only. Checked studies attribute under half of the gap to unresolved V genes and leave the rest unexplained. That table supplies the V and J calls and clone size; D and trimming were determined from the DNA. In this sample the table shows over 150,000 clones, approximately 62% of which occur a single time. The ten largest clones add up to 14% of the sample.

According to the study, the label for this sample's time point signals: 20 to 30 weeks on oral tofacitinib. The treatment or condition label, read with the paper, signifies: oral pan-JAK inhibitor, 5-10 mg twice daily. Peripheral blood and lesional scalp punch biopsies were obtained from patients with alopecia areata. PBMCs were isolated by density centrifugation and stained for CD3, CD4 and CD8, after which CD4+ and CD8+ T cells were sorted on a FACSAria. This TCR was sampled from a human donor with alopecia areata. The source material was CD4+ T cells sorted from blood, sampled at week 24, from a patient treated with tofacitinib. In this chain, TRBV11-1 is recombined with TRBJ2-5; the D region possibly corresponds to TRBD1 (6 bases align). The base sequence is TGTGCCAGCAGCTTAGGACAGGAGCGGACCCAGTACTTC. Translated, this gives CASSLGQERTQYF.